The rows below give T cell receptor beta chains drawn from one sample of a study of cytomegalovirus exposure and HLA in healthy donors. Method: immunoSEQ multiplex PCR; TCRdb's copy keeps in-frame clones and lacks some. The sample includes some 220,000 clones, about 85% of them seen just once. Input material: PBMCs. Receptor source: a girl aged 2 to 9 in good health and CMV-seronegative. The CDR3 runs from the conserved cysteine through the conserved F or W. Fields, in order: clone size, J gene, D gene, V gene, CDR3 protein, CDR3 DNA. D genes are given only for firm matches. Not all rows give a size; the values are once, few, many and, for expanded clones, a class.

NA | TRBJ1-2 | NA | TRBV7-9 | CASSLAGGYGYTF | TGTGCCAGCAGCTTAGCAGGGGGCTATGGCTACACCTTC
NA | TRBJ2-2 | TRBD1 | TRBV5-1 | CASSLGQGAGELFF | TGCGCCAGCAGCTTGGGACAGGGGGCCGGGGAGCTGTTTTTT
few | TRBJ2-5 | TRBD2 | TRBV7-2 | CASNKRSAGEETQYF | TGTGCCAGCAACAAAAGATCGGCGGGAGAGGAGACCCAGTACTTC
NA | TRBJ2-3 | TRBD2 | TRBV5-1 | CASSLGTSGGQDTQYF | TGCGCCAGCAGCTTGGGGACTAGCGGGGGCCAAGATACGCAGTATTTT
NA | TRBJ2-1 | NA | TRBV30 | CAWIPSSYYNEQFF | TGTGCCTGGATTCCTAGCTCCTACTACAATGAGCAGTTCTTC
NA | TRBJ1-1 | NA | TRBV9 | CASTLRGDGGLTEAFF | TGTGCCAGTACTCTCAGGGGTGATGGTGGCCTTACTGAAGCTTTCTTT
NA | TRBJ2-5 | NA | TRBV6-6 | CASSHYGQIGQETQYF | TGTGCCAGCAGCCACTACGGACAAATTGGCCAAGAGACCCAGTACTTC
NA | TRBJ2-3 | NA | TRBV5-5 | CASSLDRPSTDTQYF | TGTGCCAGCAGCCTGGACAGACCAAGCACAGATACGCAGTATTTT
NA | TRBJ2-5 | TRBD2 | TRBV7-3 | CASSLTGGGAWETQYF | TGTGCCAGCAGCTTAACGGGCGGGGGGGCGTGGGAGACCCAGTACTTC
NA | TRBJ2-1 | NA | TRBV14 | CASSQAGRGSNEQFF | TGTGCCAGCAGCCAAGCCGGGCGGGGATCCAATGAGCAGTTCTTC
NA | TRBJ2-2 | NA | TRBV9 | CASSVAVPGELFF | TGTGCCAGCAGCGTAGCAGTTCCCGGGGAGCTGTTTTTT
NA | TRBJ2-5 | NA | TRBV27 | CASSLSPDQETQYF | TGTGCCAGCAGTTTATCGCCAGACCAAGAGACCCAGTACTTC
NA | TRBJ1-2 | TRBD1 | TRBV6-1 | CASSLDRMIHGYTF | TGTGCCAGCAGCCTGGACAGGATGATTCATGGCTACACCTTC
NA | TRBJ2-1 | NA | TRBV13 | CASSLDRAGEQFF | TGTGCCAGCAGCTTAGATCGCGCCGGTGAGCAGTTCTTC
NA | TRBJ2-2 | TRBD2 | TRBV7-6 | CASSLGTSGNTGELFF | TGTGCCAGCAGCTTAGGTACTAGCGGCAACACCGGGGAGCTGTTTTTT
NA | TRBJ2-5 | NA | TRBV30 | CAWSPSETQYF | TGTGCCTGGAGTCCGAGTGAGACCCAGTACTTC
NA | TRBJ2-3 | TRBD2 | TRBV9 | CASSALGGGHRGTDTQYF | TGTGCCAGCAGCGCCCTTGGCGGGGGGCATAGGGGCACAGATACGCAGTATTTT
NA | TRBJ1-5 | NA | TRBV10-2 | CASSVLSNQPQHF | TGCGCCAGCAGCGTCCTTAGCAATCAGCCCCAGCATTTT
NA | TRBJ2-7 | NA | TRBV7-9 | CASTELEQQGSYEQYF | TGTGCCAGCACCGAACTCGAACAACAGGGCTCCTACGAGCAGTACTTC
NA | TRBJ1-4 | NA | TRBV7-9 | CASSVGGSTEKLFF | TGTGCCAGCAGCGTTGGGGGGTCTACTGAAAAACTGTTTTTT
once | TRBJ2-1 | NA | TRBV10-3 | CAISESLDSSYNEQFF | TGTGCCATCAGTGAGTCACTAGATAGCTCCTACAATGAGCAGTTCTTC
NA | TRBJ2-3 | TRBD2 | TRBV5-1 | CASSGAGDPTDTQYF | TGCGCCAGCAGCGGAGCGGGAGACCCCACAGATACGCAGTATTTT
NA | TRBJ2-7 | TRBD2 | TRBV9 | CASSPATGGQVEQYF | TGTGCCAGCAGCCCCGCAACGGGGGGGCAGGTCGAGCAGTACTTC
few | TRBJ1-4 | NA | TRBV5-1 | CASSLDGRDEKLFF | TGCGCCAGCAGCTTGGATGGCAGGGATGAAAAACTGTTTTTT
few | TRBJ1-6 | NA | TRBV14 | CASSQLRGYSPLHF | TGTGCCAGCAGCCAACTTCGGGGGTATTCACCCCTCCACTTT
NA | TRBJ2-4 | TRBD2 | TRBV2 | CASLAGLAKNIQYF | TGTGCCAGTTTAGCGGGGTTAGCCAAAAACATTCAGTACTTC
NA | TRBJ2-3 | NA | TRBV9 | CASTRGTDTQYF | TGTGCCAGCACGAGGGGCACAGATACGCAGTATTTT
NA | TRBJ1-1 | NA | TRBV27 | CASSLSRLFNTEAFF | TGTGCCAGCAGTTTATCGAGGCTCTTCAACACTGAAGCTTTCTTT
NA | TRBJ2-7 | NA | TRBV7-8 | CASSLALDYTYEQYF | TGTGCCAGCAGCTTAGCGCTGGACTACACCTACGAGCAGTACTTC
NA | TRBJ1-2 | TRBD1 | TRBV16 | CASSPGTVYGYTF | TGTGCCAGCAGTCCAGGGACAGTCTATGGCTACACCTTC